This TCR beta chain was captured by sequencing in a study of cytomegalovirus exposure and HLA in healthy donors. General study findings and limits: The authors excluded some V segments, including TRBV6-2 and TRBV6-3, as indistinguishable.

Germline V gene lookup returns CDR1 SNHLY and CDR2 FYNNEI. The CDR3 is made up of 14 amino acids. V was clipped by 4 bases and J by 7 bases; unmatched bases: 6. Concerning this clone: What it binds is not known.

13 Jbeta primers and 60 Vbeta primers were used for the PCR. In the original analysis: An analysis that came later counted tens of millions of unique TCR beta chains, 10 million to 12 million shared. TCRdb's copy holds only in-frame clones and misses some; the assay was immunoSEQ multiplex PCR. The V and J calls and the clone size are those of that table, but D and trimming were determined from the DNA. The repertoire holds under 200,000 clones, with 68% as singletons. The sequence came from a man aged 50-60 years in good health and CMV-seronegative. This chain connects TRBV2 to TRBJ1-4; 7 nucleotides agree with TRBD1. The sample taken for sequencing was PBMCs. Here the CDR3 DNA reads TGTGCCAGCAGTGCAAACAGGGGAGGTGAAAAACTGTTTTTT. This codes for CASSANRGGEKLFF. The whole variable domain, remainder taken from reference TRBV2 and TRBJ1-4, is EPEVTQTPSHQVTQMGQEVILRCVPISNHLYFYWYRQILGQKVEFLVSFYNNEISEKSEIFDDQFSVERPDGSNFTLKIRSTKLEDSAMYFCASSANRGGEKLFFGSGTQLSVL.